Following are 11 T cell receptor beta chains from one sample sequenced in a study of blood T cell repertoires in COVID-19 (dated by TCRdb to 2019 to 2021). The library relied on the immunoSEQ multiplex PCR assay. As stored in TCRdb, this immuneACCESS dataset retains in-frame rearrangements with V and J assigned. A fraction of the clones does not appear; measured against another copy, unresolved V genes explain less than half of the discrepancy, and the remainder lacks a known reason. For this sample the table gives about 200,000 clones, of which roughly 89% were detected only once. The ten most abundant clones make up 5.5% to 8% of the sample. Sequenced input: peripheral blood. Receptors were obtained from a man aged 55 to 69 who had recovered from COVID-19.

The rearrangement links TRBV3-1 (or the pseudogene TRBV3-2) to TRBJ2-1; possible D gene TRBD2, 7 bases. Germline assignment: CDR1 LGHDT and CDR2 YNNKEL (reference sequence). The V end lost 4 bases, the J end lost 7 bases, and 23 bases lay between the germline ends. The CDR3 is made up of 17 amino acids. The CDR3 DNA reads TGTGCCAGCAGCCTCTCGGGTGGCGGGGGCCGAGGGAATGAGCAGTTCTTC. Encoded protein: CASSLSGGGGRGNEQFF.

The chain combines TRBV7-9 with TRBJ2-5; 13 nucleotides agree with TRBD2. Germline CDR1 is SEHNR and CDR2 is FQNEAQ (reference sequence). The CDR3 covers 19 residues. Trimming removed 3 bases from V and 1 base from J; junction bases left unmatched: 11. CDR3 DNA: TGTGCCAGCAGCTTCGGAGGGACTAGCGGGGTCTACGGCCAAGAGACCCAGTACTTC. This encodes CASSFGGTSGVYGQETQYF.

This clone showed up just once. The chain joins TRBV24-1 to TRBJ1-4; D is unresolved. The CDR3 is 13 residues long. V shed 4 bases and J shed 8 bases, with 10 bases lying between them. CDR1 and CDR2 (germline): KGHDR, SFDVKD. DNA for the CDR3: TGTGCCACCAGTGAGGGTCAGCGGGAAAAACTGTTTTTT. As protein: CATSEGQREKLFF.

This clone was recorded once. The chain combines TRBV3-1 (or the pseudogene TRBV3-2) with TRBJ1-2; 7 bases are a match to TRBD1. The V segment lost 4 bases and the J segment 2 bases; nucleotides outside the gene matches: 1. The CDR3 runs 13 residues. Germline CDR1 reads LGHDT; CDR2 reads YNNKEL (reference sequence). DNA for the CDR3: TGTGCCAGCAGCCCGGACAGGAACTATGGCTACACCTTC. The encoded protein is CASSPDRNYGYTF.

The rearrangement joins TRBV18 to TRBJ2-7, with 14 nucleotides matching TRBD2. CDR3 length equals 18 residues. Per the germline V gene, CDR1 is KGHSH and CDR2 is LQKENI. The V gene end was trimmed by 5 bases and the J gene end by 3 bases; junction bases not matched to a gene: 12. CDR3 DNA: TGTGCCAGCTCATCGACCGGGACTAGCGGGAGCGAGGGCTACGAGCAGTACTTC. It yields the protein CASSSTGTSGSEGYEQYF.

The chain employs TRBV7-2 and TRBJ2-1; a weak D match, TRBD2 (7 bases). This CDR3 comprises 17 residues. V was pared by 1 base and J by 3 bases, with 16 bases between. Germline V gene data show CDR1 as SGHTA and CDR2 as FQGNSA. Written as DNA, the CDR3 is TGTGCCAGCAGCTTAGAGGGGGGGCACCGTGACTACAATGAGCAGTTCTTC. This translates into CASSLEGGHRDYNEQFF.

The chain joins TRBV7-3 to TRBJ2-1; 7 bases map to TRBD1. The CDR3 length is 16 residues. V was clipped by 5 bases and J by 3 bases; unmatched bases: 10. Germline V CDR1 and CDR2: SGHTA, FQGTGA. CDR3 residues: CASSPNPGQNYNEQFF. The DNA of the CDR3 is TGTGCCAGCAGCCCAAATCCGGGACAGAACTACAATGAGCAGTTCTTC. The variable domain in full, with the rest retrieved from reference TRBV7-3 and TRBJ2-1, is GAGVSQTPSNKVTEKGKYVELRCDPISGHTALYWYRQSLGQGPEFLIYFQGTGAADDSGLPNDRFFAVRPEGSVSTLKIQRTERGDSAVYLCASSPNPGQNYNEQFFGPGTRLTVL.

CDR3 bases: TGTGCCAGCAGCTTCACTAGCGGGGTCGAGACCCAGTACTTC. Protein product: CASSFTSGVETQYF. V usage is TRBV5-4 and J usage is TRBJ2-5; 10 bases fit TRBD2. The CDR3 has 14 amino acids. The V gene's germline CDR1 is SGHNT and CDR2 YYREEE (reference sequence). Losses at the gene ends were 2 bases for V and 5 bases for J; bases not matched to a gene: 3.

The chain is built from TRBV24-1 and TRBJ1-5; D is possibly TRBD1 (6 bases). Trimming removed 5 bases from V and 6 bases from J, with 22 bases in between. Germline CDR1 is KGHDR and CDR2 is SFDVKD. The CDR3 sequence is 17 residues long. CDR3 loop: CATSGDRDTHWGQPQHF. In DNA form, the CDR3 reads TGTGCCACCAGTGGAGACCGGGACACCCATTGGGGTCAGCCCCAGCATTTT.

The genes are TRBV28 and TRBJ1-2; 8 nucleotides agree with TRBD1. This CDR3 has 13 amino acids. J was trimmed by 6 bases and V by 5 bases; bases with no gene match: 5. Germline V lookup: CDR1 MDHEN, CDR2 SYDVKM. The CDR3 DNA is TGTGCCAGCAGTGTCAGGGGGCGCGATGGCTACACCTTC. It codes for CASSVRGRDGYTF.

The CDR3 bases are TGTGCCAGCAGTTACTTTGACAGATTCTATAGCAATCAGCCCCAGCATTTT. The encoded protein is CASSYFDRFYSNQPQHF. V and J are TRBV6-2 or TRBV6-3 and TRBJ1-5, with D perhaps TRBD1 (5 bases). V lost 1 base, J lost 0 bases, and 13 bases lay in between. This CDR3 is 17 amino acids long. Germline V gene sequence: CDR1 MNHEY, CDR2 SVGEGT.